This T cell receptor beta chain was documented in a study of response to subunit inactivated influenza vaccine. Trimming at V came to 4 bases and at J to 7 bases, leaving 9 bases not matched to a gene. This CDR3 has 16 amino acids. Germline CDR1 and CDR2: SGHTA and FQGNSA. Regarding this clonotype: Its target is unknown.

MiXCR was run by TCRdb on the RT-PCR reads, yielding one entry per CDR3 protein. The sample consists of roughly 500,000 distinct CDR3 sequences, 25% of them appearing once. Study-level findings and limits: The authors suggested that every seasonal influenza vaccination recruits few new T cells.

The material was CD4+ T cells sorted from PBMCs, obtained roughly 5 days after vaccination. This TCR was sampled from a man aged 50 or older who received an inactivated influenza vaccine. This chain links TRBV7-2 with TRBJ2-3; 12 nucleotides align to TRBD2. The CDR3 reads CASSSQLAGGRNTQYF. In DNA form, the CDR3 reads TGTGCCAGCAGCTCCCAACTAGCGGGGGGCCGGAATACGCAGTATTTT.